The 9 T cell receptor beta chains below come from one sample, sequenced in a study of cytotoxic CD8 clonotypes in ibrutinib-treated CLL. The table came from immunoSEQ multiplex PCR; TCRdb's copy has only in-frame clones and leaves some out. The sample has a few hundred thousand clones, roughly two thirds seen once; the top ten hold roughly 6.7%. The sequencing used PBMCs, collected after 36 months of ibrutinib treatment. These receptors came from a human donor with chronic lymphocytic leukemia.

This clone is a singleton in its sample. J is TRBJ2-5 and V is TRBV15; D is possibly TRBD1 (7 bases). V lost 1 base to trimming and J lost 5 bases, with 14 bases between them. CDR3 length equals 15 residues. Germline V gene data show CDR1 as LNHNV and CDR2 as YYDKDF (reference sequence). CDR3 protein: CATSRVGQGGETQYF. The CDR3 nucleotides read TGTGCCACCAGCAGAGTAGGGCAGGGGGGTGAGACCCAGTACTTC. The whole variable domain, filled in from reference TRBV15 and TRBJ2-5, reads DAMVIQNPRYQVTQFGKPVTLSCSQTLNHNVMYWYQQKSSQAPKLLFHYYDKDFNNEADTPDNFQSRRPNTSFCFLDIRSPGLGDTAMYLCATSRVGQGGETQYFGPGTRLLVL.

The DNA for the CDR3 is TGCGCCAGCAGCCCGGGGACTAGCGGGAGTTTCTCCTACGAGCAGTACTTC. This translates into CASSPGTSGSFSYEQYF. J is TRBJ2-5 and V is TRBV5-1, with 14 bases that match TRBD2. The J call may be in error: the DNA end matches TRBJ2-7 better. The CDR3 spans 17 residues. Germline CDR1 SGHRS, CDR2 YFSETQ.

The J gene is TRBJ2-1, the V gene TRBV29-1; 8 bases are a match to TRBD2. The CDR3 sequence is 13 residues long. V trimming: 4 bases; J trimming: 10 bases; junction bases outside the gene matches: 9. The germline V gene has CDR1 SQVTM and CDR2 ANQGSEA. The CDR3 bases are TGCAGCGTTGTGACGGGAGGGCACATCGAGCAGTTCTTC. This sequence encodes CSVVTGGHIEQFF.

This clone was found a few times. V usage is TRBV18 and J usage is TRBJ2-3; D uncertain. Germline CDR1 reads KGHSH; CDR2 reads LQKENI. The V gene lost 6 bases and the J gene lost 8 bases, with 6 bases spanning the gap. This CDR3 comprises 10 residues. The CDR3 nucleotides read TGTGCCAGCTCCTCCGGTACGCAGTATTTT. It is translated as CASSSGTQYF.

The rearrangement links TRBV7-2 to TRBJ2-7, with 7 bases fitting TRBD2. The CDR3 contains 14 residues. Germline assignment: CDR1 SGHTA and CDR2 FQGNSA. The J segment lost 4 bases and the V segment lost 1 base, leaving 4 bases of the junction unmatched. CDR3 bases: TGTGCCAGCAGCTTAGTCGCGGGAGCGTACGAGCAGTACTTC. Translated, it gives CASSLVAGAYEQYF.

V usage is TRBV27 and J usage is TRBJ2-5; possibly TRBD1 or TRBD2 for D (5 bases each). Between the trimmed V and J ends, which lost 2 bases and 4 bases, there was a span of 11 bases. Germline-derived CDR1 and CDR2 are MNHEY and SMNVEV (reference sequence). The CDR3 totals 14 residues. The CDR3: CASSLIGEPETQYF. CDR3 sequence (DNA): TGTGCCAGCAGTTTAATAGGGGAGCCAGAGACCCAGTACTTC.

V is TRBV9 and J is TRBJ1-1; D ambiguous. The CDR3 contains 14 residues. CDR1 is SGDLS, CDR2 YYNGEE, per germline. Trimming removed 2 bases from V and 2 bases from J, with 10 bases in between. The CDR3 nucleotides read TGTGCCAGCAGCGTTAGTCAGATTAACACTGAAGCTTTCTTT. Its protein product is CASSVSQINTEAFF.

The chain is built from TRBV10-3 and TRBJ2-1, with 12 bases lining up with TRBD1. Germline V lookup: CDR1 ENHRY, CDR2 SYGVKD. The CDR3 is 15 amino acids. V lost 7 bases, J lost 4 bases, and 5 bases stayed unmatched. Here the CDR3 DNA reads TGTGCCATCACCGGGACAGGGGGCGAATACAATGAGCAGTTCTTC. Its protein is CAITGTGGEYNEQFF.

The chain couples TRBV18 to TRBJ1-4; D remains ambiguous. Trimming removed 2 bases at V and 8 bases at J, with 12 bases between. Germline CDR1 reads KGHSH; CDR2 reads LQKENI. The CDR3 covers 14 residues. The CDR3 spells CASSPITGREKLFF. The CDR3 DNA sequence: TGTGCCAGCTCACCAATCACGGGAAGGGAAAAACTGTTTTTT.